Below, one T cell receptor (beta chain) is given with its context. Its antigen is not yet known. Per-base quality was not reported, and no clone a single base away is much larger than it. Whole blood was collected in K2EDTA tubes by collaborating institutions according to the institutions' own protocols. Collaborator samples were shipped for TCRbeta analysis as frozen whole blood, isolated PBMCs, or DNA extracted from either sample type. This specimen comes from a study of blood T cell repertoires in COVID-19 (dated by TCRdb to the early 2020s). Notes on the research overall: Samples covering the acute and convalescent phases of COVID-19 were provided by collaborators in the United States, Italy and Spain. The prospective study material was composed of cDNA or gDNA derived from T cells, B-cell-depleted T cells, or PBMCs. Deeply sampled blood TCRbeta repertoires from subjects exposed to, actively infected with, or recovered from COVID-19 were included in the dataset. The repertoires were released in a freely available public database intended as a resource for research on the immune response to SARS-CoV-2. Samples were obtained from the ongoing ImmuneRACE study (first 160 participants) and from 950 to 1,500 subjects provided by 6 global collaborators. Nearly every sample came with metadata listing a de-identified subject ID, COVID-19 status, age in years and sex. HLA class I and class II types, where available, came from metadata supplied by the sample provider rather than from assay-based typing. Broad study findings and their caveats: How much clinical and demographic metadata was included differed by source and by participant, and the metadata was provided uncurated.

V loses 8 bases of germline sequence and J loses 2 bases, and the interval between the two ends is 9 bases. The CDR3 starts with the cysteine, ends with the phenylalanine, and has 13 residues. The read is trimmed to its CDR3 DNA, 39 bases read in frame from base 1. The germline V gene (reference sequence) supplies CDR1 LNHDA and CDR2 SQIVND. TCRbeta CDR3 regions were amplified from genomic DNA by means of the immunoSEQ Assay, a bias-controlled multiplex PCR. Under the source paper's analysis protocol: Nucleated cell counts per sample were estimated from amplification of reference gene primers within the assay. To quantify the absolute abundance of each unique TCRbeta CDR3 rearrangement, sequence reads were collapsed and filtered. Productive Simpson clonality was computed per sample as the square root of Simpson's diversity index over productive rearrangements. This immuneACCESS table, as held by TCRdb, lists in-frame sequences with V and J called but not all clones. Of the missing ones, under half trace to an unresolved V gene in checked studies; the others have no known cause. V and J calls and clone size are given by that table; D and trimming were obtained from the DNA. This sample has just over 95,000 clones in its table, and around 80% of those were observed once. 18% of the sample goes to the ten largest clones.

The sequence derives from a man at least 80 years old with acute or convalescent COVID-19. The rearrangement combines TRBV19 with TRBJ2-2; TRBD2 could be the D gene, as 5 bases match. Sequencing used peripheral blood. The DNA sequence is given as TGTGCCAGTCTAGCTTTAAACACCGGGGAGCTGTTTTTT. Its translation reads: CASLALNTGELFF.